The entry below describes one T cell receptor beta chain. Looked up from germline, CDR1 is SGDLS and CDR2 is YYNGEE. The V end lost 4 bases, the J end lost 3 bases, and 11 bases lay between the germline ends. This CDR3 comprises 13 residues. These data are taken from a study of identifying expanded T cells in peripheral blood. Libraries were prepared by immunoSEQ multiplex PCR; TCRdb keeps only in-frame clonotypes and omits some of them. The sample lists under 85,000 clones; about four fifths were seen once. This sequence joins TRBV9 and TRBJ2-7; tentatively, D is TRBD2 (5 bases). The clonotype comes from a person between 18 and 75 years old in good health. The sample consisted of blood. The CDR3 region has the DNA TGTGCCAGCAGCCCCGGGAACTTCTACGAGCAGTACTTC. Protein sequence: CASSPGNFYEQYF.